This T cell receptor beta chain was recorded in a study of T cells in Graves' hyperthyroidism and ophthalmopathy. This clonotype was observed a few times. The CDR3 has 13 amino acids. Germline values: CDR1 SGHTA, CDR2 FQGNSA. Trimming pared 3 bases from V and 6 bases from J, leaving 8 bases between. TCR beta CDR3 region amplification was performed from RNA transcripts. Using the HTBI primer set, a first-round RT-PCR was run on the TCR CDR3. MiXCR was run by TCRdb on the multiplex PCR reads, yielding one entry per CDR3 protein. The sample lists some 440,000 distinct CDR3 sequences; 15% to 19% were seen once. Not enrolled were patients with uncontrolled infection, other autoimmune disease, pregnancy or lactation.

The genes are TRBV7-2 and TRBJ2-2; no firm D call. The sequence was collected from a woman under 30 with Graves' hyperthyroidism. Sequencing was done on a sample of blood. CDR3 nucleotide sequence: TGTGCCAGCAGCTTTCGCTTAGCCGGGGAGCTGTTTTTT. Its protein is CASSFRLAGELFF.